This T cell receptor (beta chain) originates from a study of cytomegalovirus exposure and HLA in healthy donors. PCR primers comprised 60 Vbeta and 13 Jbeta primers. Using immunoSEQ multiplex PCR, the repertoire was profiled, and TCRdb retains in-frame clones only, with some absent. This table has about 88,000 clones, about four fifths appearing once. Germline CDR1 reads LGHNT; CDR2 reads FRNRAP. V lost 6 bases and J lost 4; bases outside the gene matches: 11. The CDR3 extends over 15 amino acids. The V call is TRBV12-5, the J call TRBJ1-1; 7 bases fit TRBD1. The sequence was collected from a middle-aged woman in good health and CMV-seronegative. The source material was PBMCs. The CDR3 protein is CASGRSTGRSTEAFF. CDR3 coding DNA: TGTGCTAGTGGCAGATCGACAGGGAGGAGCACTGAAGCTTTCTTT.